A selection of T cell receptor beta chains follows, all from one sample in a study of chemoradiotherapy in HPV16-positive cancers. TCRdb keeps only in-frame clones here, not all; method: immunoSEQ multiplex PCR. The sample has tens of thousands of clones; roughly 86% are singletons. The specimen comprised blood, sampled from a patient who underwent chemoradiotherapy. All receptors come from a human donor with HPV-associated anogenital cancer. Both conserved end residues are part of each CDR3. D genes are given only for firm matches. The listing skips clone size in some rows; elsewhere it reads once, few, many or a size class.

>TRBJ1-5|TRBV19|-|-|15
CASKGGSYSNQPQHF
TGTGCCAGTAAAGGGGGATCCTATAGCAATCAGCCCCAGCATTTT
>TRBJ2-7|TRBV7-2|few|TRBD1|16
CASSLTGTGLSYEQYF
TGTGCCAGCAGCTTAACCGGGACAGGTCTCTCCTACGAGCAGTACTTC
>TRBJ1-5|TRBV19|-|-|12
CASTHKRQPQHF
TGTGCCAGTACCCACAAGAGGCAGCCCCAGCATTTT
>TRBJ2-5|TRBV19|-|-|15
CASSIGPRAGETQYF
TGTGCCAGTAGTATAGGTCCGAGGGCAGGAGAGACCCAGTACTTC
>TRBJ2-1|TRBV28|-|TRBD2|15
CASTPGSGTYNEQFF
TGTGCCAGCACCCCGGGGAGCGGGACCTACAATGAGCAGTTCTTC
>TRBJ1-4|TRBV6-5|-|TRBD1|15
CASSYSGTGSEKLFF
TGTGCCAGCAGTTACTCTGGGACAGGGAGTGAAAAACTGTTTTTT
>TRBJ2-1|TRBV18|-|TRBD2|16
CASSLTPRGTSSEQFF
TGTGCCAGCTCACTCACCCCCAGAGGGACTAGTAGTGAGCAGTTCTTC
>TRBJ2-1|TRBV7-9|-|TRBD1|15
CASSSRGGDWDEQFF
TGTGCCAGCAGCTCTAGAGGGGGCGATTGGGATGAGCAGTTCTTC
>TRBJ1-2|TRBV7-2|-|TRBD1|16
CASSPRPTGGVDGYTF
TGTGCCAGCAGCCCACGTCCGACAGGGGGCGTGGATGGCTACACCTTC
>TRBJ1-4|TRBV5-8|few|-|15
CASSPPGRVNEKLFF
TGTGCCAGCAGCCCCCCGGGACGGGTTAATGAAAAACTGTTTTTT
>TRBJ1-1|TRBV7-2|-|-|15
CASSLVGFGNTEAFF
TGTGCCAGCAGCTTAGTAGGCTTTGGAAACACTGAAGCTTTCTTT
>TRBJ1-2|TRBV5-1|-|TRBD1|14
CASSLEGQISGYTF
TGCGCCAGCAGCTTGGAGGGACAGATCTCTGGCTACACCTTC
>TRBJ1-1|TRBV18|few|-|13
CASSPLMGTEAFF
TGTGCCAGCTCACCACTGATGGGGACTGAAGCTTTCTTT
>TRBJ2-7|TRBV7-8|-|-|14
CASSLKGGSYEQYF
TGTGCCAGCAGCTTAAAGGGAGGATCCTACGAGCAGTACTTC
>TRBJ1-6|TRBV7-9|once|-|13
CASSSGRNSPLHF
TGTGCCAGCAGCTCCGGACGTAATTCACCCCTCCACTTT
>TRBJ1-5|TRBV29-1|-|TRBD1|15
CSVEDAAGGHQPQHF
TGCAGCGTTGAAGATGCGGCAGGGGGCCATCAGCCCCAGCATTTT
>TRBJ2-1|TRBV11-3|-|TRBD2|16
CASSPHGTSSYNEQFF
TGTGCCAGCAGTCCACACGGGACTAGCTCCTACAATGAGCAGTTCTTC
>TRBJ2-3|TRBV5-1|-|TRBD2|16
CASSGRLSGGADTQYF
TGCGCCAGCAGCGGTAGACTTAGCGGGGGGGCAGATACGCAGTATTTT
>TRBJ1-4|TRBV7-6|-|-|16
CASSLTGRWADEKLFF
TGTGCCAGCAGCTTAACAGGTCGTTGGGCGGATGAAAAACTGTTTTTT
>TRBJ2-3|TRBV7-9|-|-|12
CASSPGGDTQYF
TGTGCCAGCAGCCCTGGGGGAGATACGCAGTATTTT
>TRBJ2-7|TRBV19|-|-|13
CASSIAGLYEQYF
TGTGCCAGTAGTATCGCGGGACTTTACGAGCAGTACTTC
>TRBJ1-1|TRBV6-5|-|TRBD1|12
CASSDRGAEAFF
TGTGCCAGCAGCGACAGGGGAGCTGAAGCTTTCTTT
>TRBJ1-1|TRBV9|-|-|17
CASSPHLGGTSNTEAFF
TGTGCCAGCAGCCCCCACCTTGGCGGAACAAGCAACACTGAAGCTTTCTTT
>TRBJ2-7|TRBV28|-|-|14
CASSLAPRGGEQYF
TGTGCCAGCAGTTTAGCCCCTAGGGGAGGCGAGCAGTACTTC
>TRBJ1-6|TRBV14|few|-|15
CASSQGTGYNSPLHF
TGTGCCAGCAGCCAAGGGACGGGCTATAATTCACCCCTCCACTTT
>TRBJ1-1|TRBV6-5|-|-|14
CASSSDLGATEAFF
TGTGCCAGCAGTTCCGATCTGGGGGCCACTGAAGCTTTCTTT
>TRBJ2-7|TRBV4-3|-|-|15
CASSQGAGLGYEQYF
TGCGCCAGCAGCCAAGGAGCAGGGCTTGGCTACGAGCAGTACTTC
>TRBJ2-7|TRBV7-8|once|-|13
CASSPTRGHEQYF
TGTGCCAGCAGCCCTACCAGGGGCCACGAGCAGTACTTC
>TRBJ1-2|TRBV18|-|-|19
CASSLLEIAGTQANYGYTF
TGTGCCAGCTCACTCTTGGAGATCGCCGGGACACAAGCTAACTATGGCTACACCTTC